This T cell receptor (beta chain) emerged from a study of metastatic and nonmetastatic thyroid tumors. Study-level information: For malignant and benign thyroid patients, tumor or nodule tissue and blood were the sources whose repertoires were compared.

All patients were treatment-naive before thyroid surgery. This CDR3 has 14 residues. Between the trimmed V and J ends, which lost 3 bases and 0 bases, there was a span of 11 bases. Germline V CDR1 and CDR2: DFQATT, SNEGSKA (reference sequence). In the source study's methods: Built for papillary thyroid cancer, a distant-metastasis classifier drew on CDR3 differences across clinicopathological groups. TCRdb redid the clone calls on the PCR reads using MiXCR. TCRdb's processing, not the study's, gives the V and J calls here. The table lists roughly 83,000 clones, 14% to 15% of them singletons. The study's findings and limits: Versus benign nodules, malignant thyroid tumors reportedly had significantly higher TCR beta diversity, in blood and tumor.

The table lists this clone with many counts. Its target is not known. The TCR originated in a female donor with papillary thyroid cancer or a benign thyroid nodule (not recorded which). Some clones in this sample may be carry-over from other donors' samples. The genes are TRBV20-1 and TRBJ1-1; no clear D. The sample taken for sequencing was blood. This CDR3 reads CSAREYNLNTEAFF. CDR3 in DNA: TGCAGTGCTAGGGAATATAACTTGAACACTGAAGCTTTCTTT.